The source of this TCR beta chain is a study of cytomegalovirus exposure and HLA in healthy donors. Study-level points and caveats: Among the CMV-associated chains, a few were confirmed in vitro as specific for CMV antigens. By HLA locus, TCR association rates varied in a later analysis, with DRB1 showing the most and HLA-C the fewest.

This PCR relied on a set of 60 Vbeta primers and 13 Jbeta primers. Assay used: immunoSEQ multiplex PCR; TCRdb lists only in-frame clones, some missing. The table shows some 69,000 clones, with approximately 70% occurring only once. Trimming at V came to 1 base and at J to 6 bases, leaving 9 bases not matched to a gene. CDR1 is SGHTA, CDR2 FQGNSA, per germline. The CDR3 is made up of 16 amino acids. In its sample, this clone was seen once. What it binds is not known. V gene TRBV7-2 combines with J gene TRBJ2-5; 9 positions agree with TRBD2. The clonotype was recovered from a male donor in good health and CMV-seropositive. What was sequenced was PBMCs. CDR3 bases: TGTGCCAGCAGCTTAGTGGCGGGAGGGCCGCGTAAGACCCAGTACTTC. Translated, it gives CASSLVAGGPRKTQYF.